The 4 T cell receptor beta chains presented below share a single source sample, sequenced in a study of T-cell memory formation after mild COVID-19. TCRdb passed the 5' RACE reads through MiXCR, listing each CDR3 protein once. The repertoire holds 240,000 or so distinct CDR3 sequences, with around 10% as singletons. Material: PBMCs or a T cell subset sorted from them (not recorded which). The receptors were gathered from a man younger than 35 who had mild COVID-19 (a few samples of this study predate the infection). Cell type and time point are not known.

This sequence joins TRBV20-1 and TRBJ2-2, with 12 bases matching TRBD2. This CDR3 is built from 17 residues. CDR1 and CDR2 from the germline V gene are DFQATT and SNEGSKA (reference sequence). After removal of 5 bases from V and 4 bases from J, the junction contained 11 bases not matched to a gene. CDR3 DNA: TGCAGTGCTTCCCTAGCGGGGGGGCTCTTGAGCACCGGGGAGCTGTTTTTT. Protein sequence: CSASLAGGLLSTGELFF.

This clonotype was detected a few times. The rearrangement uses TRBV3-1 and TRBJ1-3; D is unresolved. The CDR3 is 13 residues long. Germline CDR1 is LGHDT and CDR2 is YNNKEL (reference sequence). V lost 4 bases and J 9 bases, leaving 13 bases between the germline ends. CDR3 DNA: TGTGCCAGCAGCCGGGCCTCGTCCGGCACCATATATTTT. Protein product: CASSRASSGTIYF. Supplemented by reference TRBV3-1 and TRBJ1-3, the full variable domain reads DTAVSQTPKYLVTQMGNDKSIKCEQNLGHDTMYWYKQDSKKFLKIMFSYNNKELIINETVPNRFSPKSPDKAHLNLHINSLELGDSAVYFCASSRASSGTIYFGEGSWLTVV.

This clonotype came up a few times. The rearrangement joins TRBV3-1 to TRBJ2-2, with 7 bases matching TRBD2. The trim removed 3 bases at V and 6 bases at J, leaving 7 bases unmatched. The CDR3 has 15 residues. The germline V gene has CDR1 LGHDT and CDR2 YNNKEL (reference sequence). CDR3 in amino acids: CASSHAWGGPGELFF. As DNA, the CDR3 is TGTGCCAGCAGCCATGCTTGGGGGGGACCCGGGGAGCTGTTTTTT.

This clonotype occurred many times. The rearrangement links TRBV7-8 to TRBJ1-3; the D is unclear. CDR1 is SGHVS and CDR2 is FQNEAQ in the germline V gene. Trimming left V 5 bases short and J 0 bases short, with 11 bases between. The CDR3 has 15 residues. CDR3 residues: CASSAGSLSGNTIYF. The CDR3 bases are TGTGCCAGCAGCGCGGGTTCCCTCTCTGGAAACACCATATATTTT.